The 20 T cell receptor beta chains presented below share a single source sample, sequenced in a study of CD4 T cells in relation to SARS-CoV-2 and coronaviruses. The assay was immunoSEQ multiplex PCR, and TCRdb's table has in-frame clones only and misses some. Found here are over 35,000 clones, under 80% of them singletons; the top ten hold 20%. Antigen specificity for these receptors is unknown. Input material: memory CD4+ T cells from PBMCs, cultured in vitro. The source is an adult with COVID-19.

The chain carries TRBV4-1 and TRBJ2-7; D gene ambiguous. V gave up 2 bases and J gave up 0 bases, with 11 bases separating them. Germline CDR1 and CDR2: MGHRA and YSYEKL. The CDR3 covers 15 residues. As DNA, the CDR3 is TGCGCCAGCAGCCAAACGGAACTGAGCTCCTACGAGCAGTACTTC. This gives the protein CASSQTELSSYEQYF.

The V call is TRBV5-1, the J call TRBJ2-1; tentative D call: TRBD1 (6 bases). Looked up from germline, CDR1 is SGHRS and CDR2 is YFSETQ. V shed 0 bases and J shed 4 bases, with 32 bases lying between them. The CDR3 runs to 22 residues. For the CDR3, the DNA is TGCGCCAGCAGCTTGGGGGAACAGGGAATGGTTGGCGGTGGTTTCGGATACAATGAGCAGTTCTTC. Protein: CASSLGEQGMVGGGFGYNEQFF. Based on the CDR3 plus reference TRBV5-1 and TRBJ2-1, the full variable domain is KAGVTQTPRYLIKTRGQQVTLSCSPISGHRSVSWYQQTPGQGLQFLFEYFSETQRNKGNFPGRFSGRQFSNSRSEMNVSTLELGDSALYLCASSLGEQGMVGGGFGYNEQFFGPGTRLTVL.

V gene TRBV9 combines with J gene TRBJ2-1; the match to TRBD2 covers 8 bases. Germline assignment: CDR1 SGDLS and CDR2 YYNGEE. The CDR3 extends over 15 amino acids. Unmatched junction bases numbered 5, after V lost 2 bases and J lost 4 bases. CDR3 in amino acids: CASSVLAGDYNEQFF. The CDR3 DNA follows: TGTGCCAGCAGCGTCCTAGCGGGTGATTACAATGAGCAGTTCTTC.

The rearrangement uses TRBV6-1 and TRBJ2-7; no firm D call. Germline lookup yields CDR1 MNHNS and CDR2 SASEGT. V gave up 2 bases and J gave up 2 bases, with 7 bases separating them. This CDR3 is built from 13 residues. CDR3 in DNA: TGTGCCAGCAGTGAAAGTAAAGCCTACGAGCAGTACTTC. It codes for CASSESKAYEQYF.

The chain joins TRBV6-1 to TRBJ2-1, with D unresolved. This CDR3 region has 15 residues. Germline V gene lookup returns CDR1 MNHNS and CDR2 SASEGT. The ends were cut back, 1 base at V and 4 bases at J, with 11 bases in the middle. Written as DNA, the CDR3 is TGTGCCAGCAGTGAAGAGTACTCCATTTACAATGAGCAGTTCTTC. Amino acid sequence: CASSEEYSIYNEQFF.

J is TRBJ1-4 and V is TRBV6-5, with D unclear. Germline CDR1 is MNHEY and CDR2 is SVGAGI. The CDR3 extends over 14 amino acids. With 0 bases removed from V and 7 bases from J, the gap between germline ends came to 9 bases. The CDR3 region has the DNA TGTGCCAGCAGTTACTCGACCGCTAGTGAAAAACTGTTTTTT. It is translated as CASSYSTASEKLFF.

The chain carries TRBV21-1 and TRBJ2-7; the D call of TRBD2 is as the table states it, not checked on the DNA. TRBV21-1 is given as a pseudogene. The CDR3 has 13 residues. The CDR3 bases are TGTGCCAGCAGCAATCGAACTACCTACGAGCAGTACTTC. Translating it yields CASSNRTTYEQYF.

The chain combines TRBV10-3 with TRBJ2-1; maybe TRBD1 (5 bases). The length of the CDR3 is 12 residues. Looked up from germline, CDR1 is ENHRY and CDR2 is SYGVKD. With 8 bases removed from V and 2 bases from J, the gap between germline ends came to 7 bases. CDR3 DNA sequence: TGTGCCATCCAGGGCCCCTACAATGAGCAGTTCTTC. Encoded protein: CAIQGPYNEQFF.

This chain connects TRBV7-8 to TRBJ2-5, with 7 bases identical to TRBD1. The germline V gene encodes CDR1 SGHVS and CDR2 FQNEAQ. The CDR3 has 14 amino acids. Unmatched junction bases numbered 7, after V lost 5 bases and J lost 4 bases. CDR3 DNA: TGTGCCAGCAGCGGCCCCTCAGGGGGAGAGACCCAGTACTTC. Its protein is CASSGPSGGETQYF.

This rearrangement joins TRBV6-2 or TRBV6-3 to TRBJ2-6; 7 bases match TRBD1. The length of the CDR3 is 16 residues. Trimming took 5 bases from V and 1 from J; bases not matched to a gene: 5. Germline loops: CDR1 MNHEY, CDR2 SVGEGT. CDR3 coding DNA: TGTGCCAGCAGTCGGACAGGAGCATCTGGGGCCAACGTCCTGACTTTC. As protein: CASSRTGASGANVLTF.

V and J are TRBV7-9 and TRBJ2-5, with D unclear. CDR3 length equals 16 residues. Germline-derived CDR1 and CDR2 are SEHNR and FQNEAQ (reference sequence). The V and J ends lost 4 bases and 2 bases respectively, with 17 bases between them. The CDR3 sequence: CASSWGLSVGQETQYF. The CDR3 nucleotides are TGTGCCAGCAGCTGGGGTCTCAGCGTAGGGCAAGAGACCCAGTACTTC.

CDR3 sequence: CASSLNRRGGSGNNEQFF. As DNA, the CDR3 is TGTGCCAGCAGCTTAAACCGGAGGGGCGGGAGTGGGAACAATGAGCAGTTCTTC. The rearrangement uses TRBV7-3 and TRBJ2-1, with 7 bases aligning to TRBD2. Per the germline V gene, CDR1 is SGHTA and CDR2 is FQGTGA. Unmatched junction bases numbered 14, after V lost 1 base and J lost 5 bases. The CDR3 is made up of 18 amino acids.

The chain links TRBV27 to TRBJ1-6; weak D call: TRBD1 (5 bases). The CDR3 runs 15 residues. The ends were cut back, 3 bases at V and 7 bases at J, with 13 bases in the middle. CDR1 is MNHEY, CDR2 SMNVEV, per germline (reference sequence). The CDR3 DNA is TGTGCCAGCAGTTTTGGGAGACAGTCAAATTCACCCCTCCACTTT. It codes for CASSFGRQSNSPLHF.

This rearrangement joins TRBV5-1 to TRBJ1-5; 7 nucleotides match TRBD1. The CDR3 spans 14 residues. Germline-derived CDR1 and CDR2 are SGHRS and YFSETQ. V shed 0 bases and J 4 bases; nucleotides not matched to a gene: 1. The CDR3 region is CASSLAGGNQPQHF. The CDR3 coding sequence is TGCGCCAGCAGCTTGGCAGGGGGAAATCAGCCCCAGCATTTT.

The chain employs TRBV15 and TRBJ1-5, with TRBD1 matching 7 bases. This CDR3 region has 14 residues. Germline V lookup: CDR1 LNHNV, CDR2 YYDKDF (reference sequence). V shed 0 bases and J 5 bases; nucleotides not matched to a gene: 1. The CDR3 loop reads CATSREDRYQPQHF. The CDR3 DNA reads TGTGCCACCAGCAGAGAGGACAGGTATCAGCCCCAGCATTTT.

The CDR3 region has the DNA TGTGCCAGCAGTTTCCCCAATCGTAATGGCTACACCTTC. Amino acid sequence: CASSFPNRNGYTF. The chain links TRBV12-3 or TRBV12-4 to TRBJ1-2, with no clear D. The CDR3 contains 13 residues. V lost 3 bases to trimming and J lost 6 bases, with 11 bases between them.

This chain links TRBV30 with TRBJ1-1; D uncertain. The CDR3 spans 15 residues. Trimming took 0 bases from V and 7 from J, leaving 18 bases between them. Germline CDR1 is GTSNPN and CDR2 is SVGIG (reference sequence). The CDR3 bases are TGTGCCTGGAGTGTTAGGGCCGGGTTTCCCCTTGAAGCTTTCTTT. It codes for CAWSVRAGFPLEAFF.

The CDR3 region has the DNA TGTGCCAGCAGTTTACATAACTATGGCTACACCTTC. Protein sequence: CASSLHNYGYTF. The rearrangement uses TRBV12-3 or TRBV12-4 and TRBJ1-2; the D is unclear. This CDR3 has 12 residues. Trimming removed 2 bases at V and 1 base at J, with 2 bases between.

The chain uses TRBV20-1 and TRBJ2-5, with D uncertain. Germline loops: CDR1 DFQATT, CDR2 SNEGSKA (reference sequence). The CDR3 has 11 residues. V shed 3 bases and J shed 3 bases, with 5 bases lying between them. For the CDR3, the DNA is TGCAGTGCTAGTAGGGAAGAGACCCAGTACTTC. It specifies CSASREETQYF.

This clone was observed a few times. The chain carries TRBV7-9 and TRBJ2-1; D is uncertain. Germline CDR1 reads SEHNR; CDR2 reads FQNEAQ (reference sequence). The CDR3 is 12 residues long. V was clipped by 0 bases and J by 16 bases, with 13 bases between them. CDR3 in amino acids: CASSLAGWSGFF. CDR3 in DNA: TGTGCCAGCAGCTTAGCTGGTTGGAGTGGATTCTTC.